Listed below are T cell receptor beta chains from one sample, sequenced in a study of CD8+ T cells in alopecia areata. The assay was immunoSEQ multiplex PCR, and TCRdb's table has in-frame clones only and misses some. The sample lists over 150,000 clones, approximately 55% seen once, with roughly 10% in the top ten. The input for sequencing was CD8+ T cells sorted from blood, taken at week 24, from a patient treated with tofacitinib. These receptors came from a human donor with alopecia areata. Both conserved end residues are trimmed from each CDR3. Fields, in order: CDR3 length, V gene, J gene, CDR3 protein.

13	TRBV7-9	TRBJ2-2	ASSLAAPPTGELF
14	TRBV27	TRBJ2-1	ASSLEVTHPYNEQF
11	TRBV19	TRBJ2-7	ASSLRHNYEQY
9	TRBV30	TRBJ2-1	AWSEGNEQF
10	TRBV29-1	TRBJ2-2	SADPGTGELF
14	TRBV5-6	TRBJ1-1	ASSYVGEGVTTEAF
12	TRBV25-1	TRBJ2-5	ASSDPDVSETQY
13	TRBV5-6	TRBJ2-7	ASSSSSHPLYEQY
12	TRBV7-2	TRBJ1-2	ASSLSGGVYGYT
13	TRBV11-2	TRBJ2-5	ASSLRHGGRETQY
11	TRBV6-1	TRBJ1-1	ANRGRGDAEAF
13	TRBV19	TRBJ2-1	ASSIGSGGYNEQF
9	TRBV29-1	TRBJ1-2	SVVSGEGYT
11	TRBV5-6	TRBJ2-4	ASSHGTENIQY
12	TRBV5-1	TRBJ1-2	ASSLSGANYGYT
13	TRBV9	TRBJ2-1	ASSVVGTGFNEQF
13	TRBV9	TRBJ2-3	ASSPSGGARDTQY
10	TRBV6-6	TRBJ1-4	ASSWTGEKLF